The 22 T cell receptor beta chains reported below all come from one sample, sequenced in a study of neurological immune-mediated disorders. A single record per CDR3 protein comes from TCRdb applying MiXCR to the 5' RACE reads. The table includes fewer than 45,000 distinct CDR3 sequences, 2.5% detected once. The sample was PBMCs. The origin of the receptors is a man aged 25 to 40 with multiple sclerosis.

This clonotype was seen at least ten times. The V gene is TRBV20-1, the J gene TRBJ2-3; D might be TRBD2 (6 bases). Trimming removed 3 bases from V and 4 bases from J, with 14 bases in between. The CDR3 loop spans 14 amino acids. The V gene's germline CDR1 is DFQATT and CDR2 SNEGSKA (reference sequence). The chain's CDR3 is CSASGGELPDTQYF. The CDR3 DNA reads TGCAGTGCTAGCGGCGGGGAGCTACCAGATACGCAGTATTTT.

The chain uses TRBV6-2 or TRBV6-3 and TRBJ2-5; the D gene could be TRBD1 or TRBD2 (5 bases each). CDR3 length: 14 residues. Germline values: CDR1 MNHEY, CDR2 SVGEGT. The ends were cut back, 5 bases at V and 2 bases at J, with 12 bases in the middle. The CDR3, as DNA: TGTGCCAGCAGTACAGGAGGAAGGCAAGAGACCCAGTACTTC. As protein: CASSTGGRQETQYF.

This clonotype was detected many times. The chain employs TRBV7-3 and TRBJ2-5; 10 bases map to TRBD1. Germline CDR1 and CDR2: SGHTA and FQGTGA. This CDR3 is built from 16 residues. Trimming removed 2 bases from V and 6 bases from J; junction bases left unmatched: 9. Here the CDR3 reads CASSLLGTGEGKTQYF. CDR3 nucleotides: TGTGCCAGCAGCTTACTGGGGACAGGGGAGGGGAAGACCCAGTACTTC. Variable domain in full (rest from reference TRBV7-3 and TRBJ2-5): GAGVSQTPSNKVTEKGKYVELRCDPISGHTALYWYRQSLGQGPEFLIYFQGTGAADDSGLPNDRFFAVRPEGSVSTLKIQRTERGDSAVYLCASSLLGTGEGKTQYFGPGTRLLVL.

The sample holds many counts of this clonotype. The chain uses TRBV24-1 and TRBJ2-3, with D tentatively TRBD1 (6 bases). In germline, CDR1 is KGHDR, CDR2 SFDVKD. Trimming took 3 bases from V and 0 from J, leaving 12 bases between them. CDR3 length: 16 residues. The CDR3 DNA reads TGTGCCACCAGTGATACGCAGGGGAAAAGCACAGATACGCAGTATTTT. Its translation: CATSDTQGKSTDTQYF.

This clonotype was seen many times. The V and J genes are TRBV5-1 and TRBJ1-3; 9 nucleotides agree with TRBD1. The CDR3 consists of 17 residues. The V and J ends lost 4 bases and 1 base, in that order; junction bases with no gene match: 9. CDR1 SGHRS and CDR2 YFSETQ come from the germline V gene. CDR3 amino acids: CASSPGFGTGSGNTIYF. CDR3 nucleotide sequence: TGCGCCAGCAGCCCGGGATTTGGGACAGGGTCTGGAAACACCATATATTTT. Variable domain in full (rest from reference TRBV5-1 and TRBJ1-3): KAGVTQTPRYLIKTRGQQVTLSCSPISGHRSVSWYQQTPGQGLQFLFEYFSETQRNKGNFPGRFSGRQFSNSRSEMNVSTLELGDSALYLCASSPGFGTGSGNTIYFGEGSWLTVV.

This clonotype was recorded at least ten times. The chain couples TRBV20-1 to TRBJ2-7, with 13 nucleotides matching TRBD2. The V gene end was trimmed by 2 bases and the J gene end by 0 bases; junction bases not matched to a gene: 7. Germline V lookup: CDR1 DFQATT, CDR2 SNEGSKA (reference sequence). The CDR3 covers 17 residues. As DNA, the CDR3 is TGCAGTGCTAGATCACCGACTAGCGGGGGGATCTCCTACGAGCAGTACTTC. It translates to CSARSPTSGGISYEQYF.

This clonotype was observed many times. J is TRBJ2-2 and V is TRBV7-2, with D perhaps matching TRBD2 (5 bases). Germline values: CDR1 SGHTA, CDR2 FQGNSA. This CDR3 is 15 amino acids long. V was clipped by 5 bases and J by 7 bases, with 17 bases between them. The CDR3 sequence: CASSPGPTRGGELFF. CDR3 in DNA: TGTGCCAGCAGCCCAGGTCCTACTCGGGGCGGGGAGCTGTTTTTT.

In its sample, this clonotype was seen many times. Given the absence of the conserved phenylalanine or tryptophan at the CDR3 end, a read error is likely. The chain combines TRBV7-9 with TRBJ2-1; D is undetermined. Trimming took 4 bases from V and 5 from J, leaving 15 bases between them. This CDR3 is 15 amino acids long. Germline V gene sequence: CDR1 SEHNR, CDR2 FQNEAQ (reference sequence). CDR3 sequence: CASSSSLEQHNEQFN. As DNA, the CDR3 is TGTGCCAGCAGCTCCAGTTTGGAGCAGCACAATGAGCAGTTCAAC.

This clonotype was detected many times. The J gene is TRBJ1-3, the V gene TRBV12-3 or TRBV12-4; D not certain. This CDR3 is 13 amino acids long. V lost 2 bases, J lost 6 bases, and 8 bases lay in between. The CDR3 sequence: CASSLRVANTIYF. Written as DNA, the CDR3 is TGTGCCAGCAGTTTACGAGTTGCAAACACCATATATTTT.

Ten or more counts support this clonotype. The V call is TRBV6-5, the J call TRBJ1-3; D is perhaps TRBD1 (5 bases). CDR3 length: 15 residues. Germline loops: CDR1 MNHEY, CDR2 SVGAGI. V was shortened by 10 bases and J by 8 bases, with 24 bases between the two germline ends. CDR3 coding DNA: TGTGCCACTGCCCGGGACTCGGGGGTCATCGACACCATATATTTT. Amino acid sequence: CATARDSGVIDTIYF.

This clonotype came up many times. This rearrangement joins TRBV6-2 or TRBV6-3 to TRBJ1-1; 10 nucleotides align to TRBD1. The germline CDR1 and CDR2 sequences are MNHEY and SVGEGT. V shed 6 bases and J 5 bases; nucleotides not matched to a gene: 6. The CDR3 sequence is 14 residues long. CDR3 loop: CASSDRGRVTEAFF. The CDR3 coding sequence is TGTGCCAGCAGCGACAGGGGGCGGGTAACTGAAGCTTTCTTT.

This clonotype was detected ten times or more. The CDR3 loop reads CASSSGGLQETQYF. CDR3 nucleotide sequence: TGCGCCAGCAGTTCCGGAGGACTACAAGAGACCCAGTACTTC. The genes are TRBV5-1 and TRBJ2-5; maybe TRBD2 (6 bases). The CDR3 length is 14 residues. V shed 5 bases and J shed 2 bases, with 13 bases lying between them. Germline-derived CDR1 and CDR2 are SGHRS and YFSETQ.

This clonotype was counted at least ten times. The V call is TRBV5-5, the J call TRBJ1-1; 9 nucleotides agree with TRBD1. CDR1 is SGHKS, CDR2 YYEKEE, per germline (reference sequence). V gave up 0 bases and J gave up 5 bases; unmatched junction bases: 8. The CDR3 loop spans 16 amino acids. Here the CDR3 DNA reads TGTGCCAGCAGCTTGGGCCCTGACAGGGGGAATACTGAAGCTTTCTTT. Translating it yields CASSLGPDRGNTEAFF.

This clonotype was seen at least ten times. CDR3 protein: CALRGDGNSPLHF. As DNA, the CDR3 is TGTGCCCTTCGGGGGGACGGTAATTCACCCCTCCACTTT. The chain has TRBV6-6 and TRBJ1-6; D may be TRBD1 (5 bases). V gave up 11 bases and J gave up 6 bases, with 14 bases separating them. The germline V gene has CDR1 MNHNY and CDR2 SVGAGI (reference sequence). This CDR3 is 13 amino acids long.

This clonotype was picked up many times. The rearrangement joins TRBV24-1 to TRBJ2-3, with TRBD1 identical over 7 bases. Germline values: CDR1 KGHDR, CDR2 SFDVKD. The CDR3 length is 18 residues. Trimming cost V 2 bases and J 5 bases; bases outside gene matches: 15. Here the CDR3 reads CATSDSYALTGLEDTQYF. The DNA of the CDR3 is TGTGCCACCAGTGATTCTTACGCTTTGACAGGGCTGGAAGATACGCAGTATTTT.

This clonotype was counted at least ten times. The chain has TRBV20-1 and TRBJ2-3, with TRBD2 identical over 14 bases. V lost 5 bases and J lost 4; bases outside the gene matches: 8. CDR1 DFQATT and CDR2 SNEGSKA come from the germline V gene (reference sequence). This CDR3 has 16 residues. The DNA of the CDR3 is TGCAGTGCTGGGGGCGGGACTAGCGGGAGCGCAGATACGCAGTATTTT. Encoded protein: CSAGGGTSGSADTQYF.

This clonotype was seen ten or more times. The chain employs TRBV11-2 and TRBJ1-1, with no clear D. The V gene's germline CDR1 is SGHAT and CDR2 FQNNGV. Between the trimmed V and J ends, which lost 6 bases and 6 bases, there was a span of 11 bases. The CDR3 is 12 amino acids. The CDR3 sequence: CASREGFAEAFF. CDR3 DNA: TGTGCCAGCAGAGAGGGTTTCGCTGAAGCTTTCTTT. The entire variable domain, with the rest obtained from reference TRBV11-2 and TRBJ1-1, is as follows: EAGVAQSPRYKIIEKRQSVAFWCNPISGHATLYWYQQILGQGPKLLIQFQNNGVVDDSQLPKDRFSAERLKGVDSTLKIQPAKLEDSAVYLCASREGFAEAFFGQGTRLTVV.

This clonotype has ten or more counts. One end of the junction varies from germline; a read error may be responsible. The chain couples TRBV5-1 to TRBJ1-2; no reliable D call. Germline V gene lookup returns CDR1 SGHRS and CDR2 YFSETQ. This CDR3 comprises 9 residues. This CDR3 is CASSLAEEF. The CDR3 DNA is TGCGCCAGCAGCTTGGCAGAAGAGTTC. Complete variable domain (other parts from reference TRBV5-1 and TRBJ1-2): KAGVTQTPRYLIKTRGQQVTLSCSPISGHRSVSWYQQTPGQGLQFLFEYFSETQRNKGNFPGRFSGRQFSNSRSEMNVSTLELGDSALYLCASSLAEEFGSGTRLTVV.

This clonotype was detected many times. The gene calls are TRBV7-9 and TRBJ1-1; D remains ambiguous. Germline assignment: CDR1 SEHNR and CDR2 FQNEAQ (reference sequence). The CDR3 runs 15 residues. The ends were cut back, 9 bases at V and 5 bases at J, with 22 bases in the middle. The CDR3 protein is CARDPSQLPETEAFF. DNA of the CDR3: TGTGCCAGGGACCCCTCACAGCTTCCCGAAACTGAAGCTTTCTTT.

This clonotype was seen at least ten times. V is TRBV15 and J is TRBJ2-1; D assignment may be TRBD1 or TRBD2 (5 bases each). This CDR3 has 16 amino acids. The V and J ends lost 4 bases and 8 bases respectively, with 21 bases between them. The germline gives CDR1 LNHNV, CDR2 YYDKDF (reference sequence). CDR3 loop: CATSTGPPPPYDEQFF. The CDR3 DNA reads as TGTGCCACCAGCACGGGGCCGCCGCCCCCATACGATGAGCAGTTCTTC.

Many counts were recorded for this clonotype. V is TRBV7-6 and J is TRBJ1-3; tentatively, D is TRBD1 (5 bases). V dropped 2 bases and J dropped 0 bases, with 11 bases sitting between them. Germline CDR1 and CDR2: SGHVS and FNYEAQ. The CDR3 loop spans 16 amino acids. CDR3 sequence reads: CASSLMAGPSGNTIYF. The CDR3 DNA reads TGTGCCAGCAGCTTAATGGCAGGGCCCTCTGGAAACACCATATATTTT.

Ten or more counts support this clonotype. A read error may account for a junction end that differs from germline. J is TRBJ1-4 and V is TRBV7-2; D not certain. CDR3 length equals 13 residues. Germline V gene data show CDR1 as SGHTA and CDR2 as FQGNSA. This CDR3 reads CASSSRTSEKLFF. CDR3 in DNA: TGTGCCAGCAGCTCCCGTACTAGTGAAAAACTGTTTTTT. The full variable domain, in which reference TRBV7-2 and TRBJ1-4 provide the parts outside the CDR3, is GAGVSQSPSNKVTEKGKDVELRCDPISGHTALYWYRQSLGQGLEFLIYFQGNSAPDKSGLPSDRFSAERTGGSVSTLTIQRTQQEDSAVYLCASSSRTSEKLFFGSGTQLSVL.